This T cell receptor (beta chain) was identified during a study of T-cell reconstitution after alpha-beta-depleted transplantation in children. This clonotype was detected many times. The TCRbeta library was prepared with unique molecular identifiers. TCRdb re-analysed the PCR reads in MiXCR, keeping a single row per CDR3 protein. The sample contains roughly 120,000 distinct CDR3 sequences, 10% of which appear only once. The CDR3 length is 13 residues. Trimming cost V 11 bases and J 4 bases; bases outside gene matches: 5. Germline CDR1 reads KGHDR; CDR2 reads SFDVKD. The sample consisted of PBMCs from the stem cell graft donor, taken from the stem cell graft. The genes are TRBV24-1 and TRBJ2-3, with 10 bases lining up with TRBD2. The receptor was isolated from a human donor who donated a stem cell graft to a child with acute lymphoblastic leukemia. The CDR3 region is CAISGRRPDTQYF. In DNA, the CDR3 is TGTGCCATTAGCGGGAGGAGGCCAGATACGCAGTATTTT.